A single sample gave rise to the 21 T cell receptor beta chains below, sequenced in a study of shared clonotypes between healthy human individuals (dated by TCRdb to the early 2020s). Library preparation was by the immunoSEQ multiplex PCR assay. In TCRdb, the immuneACCESS table is reduced to in-frame sequences with V and J assigned. These tables do not hold every clone; where another copy was compared, an unresolved V gene accounts for under half, and the others remain unexplained. In all, the sample holds about 2.2 million clones, and roughly 93% of those were seen once. More than 1.5% of the sample comes from the top ten. CD8 naive samples were obtained by positive selection for CCR7 among CD45RO-negative cells, yielding a CD45RA+CCR7+ population from which TemRA cells were excluded. Sample: naive CD8+ T cells from PBMCs. This specimen's cell subset or site label, per the study, means: CD45RA+CCR7+. The receptors originated from a man aged 18-30 years in good health. Some clones in this sample may be carry-over from other donors' samples.

A few counts support this clone. At the DNA level, this CDR3 is encoded by other sequences in the same sample as well. The rearrangement links TRBV27 to TRBJ2-7; possibly TRBD2 for D (6 bases). The V gene lost 3 bases and the J gene lost 0 bases, with 9 bases spanning the gap. The germline V gene encodes CDR1 MNHEY and CDR2 SMNVEV (reference sequence). The CDR3 sequence is 14 residues long. The CDR3 DNA reads TGTGCCAGCAGTTTGGCGGGGAGCTCCTACGAGCAGTACTTC. Translated: CASSLAGSSYEQYF.

CDR3 nucleotides: TGTGCCAGCAGTAAGGGACCCAGGGGGCTTGGCTACACCTTC. This translates into CASSKGPRGLGYTF. This rearrangement joins TRBV2 to TRBJ1-2, with 8 bases matching TRBD1. The germline gives CDR1 SNHLY, CDR2 FYNNEI. The CDR3 spans 14 residues. Germline trimming cut 5 bases from V and 7 bases from J; bases unmatched to any gene: 9.

The chain employs TRBV11-2 and TRBJ2-5; D ambiguous. V shed 5 bases and J shed 5 bases, with 9 bases lying between them. CDR1 and CDR2 from the germline V gene are SGHAT and FQNNGV. The CDR3 extends over 12 amino acids. DNA of the CDR3: TGTGCCAGCAGCCCCCCTTCCGAGACCCAGTACTTC. Residues: CASSPPSETQYF.

The V call is TRBV2, the J call TRBJ1-2; D possibly corresponds to TRBD1 (5 bases). The CDR3 is made up of 15 amino acids. Germline-derived CDR1 and CDR2 are SNHLY and FYNNEI. Trimming took off 6 bases at V and 6 bases at J, with 20 bases between the two ends. DNA of the CDR3: TGTGCCAGCAGCCGCCGGGACCTCGTGGTAAATGGCTACACCTTC. Its translation: CASSRRDLVVNGYTF. The full variable domain, its missing parts supplied by reference TRBV2 and TRBJ1-2, is EPEVTQTPSHQVTQMGQEVILRCVPISNHLYFYWYRQILGQKVEFLVSFYNNEISEKSEIFDDQFSVERPDGSNFTLKIRSTKLEDSAMYFCASSRRDLVVNGYTFGSGTRLTVV.

The chain carries TRBV27 and TRBJ2-7; 8 bases agree with TRBD1. CDR3 length equals 14 residues. V lost 3 bases to trimming and J lost 6 bases; unmatched junction nucleotides: 7. Germline V gene data show CDR1 as MNHEY and CDR2 as SMNVEV (reference sequence). CDR3 sequence: CASSFRGQAFEQYF. For the CDR3, the DNA is TGTGCCAGCAGTTTTCGGGGACAGGCATTCGAGCAGTACTTC.

This chain uses TRBV11-2 with TRBJ2-1; a weak D match, TRBD1 (5 bases). V lost 3 bases to trimming and J lost 6 bases, with 12 bases between them. CDR3 length: 14 amino acids. Looked up from germline, CDR1 is SGHAT and CDR2 is FQNNGV. CDR3: CASSFRGAGNEQFF. CDR3 bases: TGTGCCAGCAGCTTTCGTGGGGCCGGCAATGAGCAGTTCTTC.

This clone has a handful of counts. The gene calls are TRBV5-4 and TRBJ1-1; D perhaps matches TRBD1 (5 bases). Trimming took 4 bases from V and 0 from J, leaving 13 bases between them. This CDR3 region has 15 residues. CDR1 is SGHNT, CDR2 YYREEE, per germline (reference sequence). CDR3: CASSRGDNLNTEAFF. Written as DNA, the CDR3 is TGTGCCAGCAGCCGGGGCGACAATTTGAACACTGAAGCTTTCTTT.

This rearrangement joins TRBV7-8 to TRBJ2-7; the D is unclear. V was shortened by 1 base and J by 2 bases, with 12 bases between the two germline ends. Germline V CDR1 and CDR2: SGHVS, FQNEAQ. This CDR3 is 15 amino acids long. The CDR3 sequence: CASSLERYSTYEQYF. Here the CDR3 DNA reads TGTGCCAGCAGCTTAGAGCGTTACAGTACCTACGAGCAGTACTTC.

The J gene is TRBJ2-3, the V gene TRBV6-6, with a weak D call TRBD2 (5 bases). CDR1 is MNHNY, CDR2 SVGAGI, per germline (reference sequence). The length of the CDR3 is 14 residues. Trimming pared 5 bases from V and 5 bases from J, leaving 14 bases between. CDR3 protein: CASSGPFAGDTQYF. The CDR3 bases are TGTGCCAGCAGTGGGCCGTTTGCGGGAGATACGCAGTATTTT.

V and J are TRBV29-1 and TRBJ1-2; unclear D gene. The germline V and J ends were trimmed by 1 base and 6 bases, with 6 bases remaining between them. The CDR3 contains 11 residues. Germline V lookup: CDR1 SQVTM, CDR2 ANQGSEA. The CDR3 DNA follows: TGCAGCGTTGAAGTGGGGAATGGCTACACCTTC. As protein: CSVEVGNGYTF.

This clone was observed once. J is TRBJ1-1 and V is TRBV27, with D maybe TRBD1 (6 bases). Germline loops: CDR1 MNHEY, CDR2 SMNVEV (reference sequence). CDR3 length equals 13 residues. Trimming cost V 3 bases and J 7 bases, with 12 bases left between them. The CDR3 protein is CASSFLRDNEAFF. For the CDR3, the DNA is TGTGCCAGCAGTTTCCTACGGGACAATGAAGCTTTCTTT.

This clone was recorded once. J is TRBJ1-1 and V is TRBV13; 7 bases are a match to TRBD1. J was trimmed by 4 bases and V by 7 bases; bases with no gene match: 21. Germline assignment: CDR1 PRHDT and CDR2 FYEKMQ (reference sequence). CDR3 length equals 18 residues. The CDR3 coding sequence is TGTGCCAGCATCGAAGGTAAGGGGGCGTCGGAGGTCGCCACTGAAGCTTTCTTT. This codes for CASIEGKGASEVATEAFF.

V is TRBV2 and J is TRBJ2-7, with 8 positions matching TRBD1. This CDR3 is 15 amino acids long. V lost 3 bases and J lost 5; bases outside the gene matches: 9. The V gene's germline CDR1 is SNHLY and CDR2 FYNNEI. The CDR3 sequence: CASSESRDRFDEQYF. CDR3 in DNA: TGTGCCAGCAGTGAGTCCCGGGACAGGTTCGACGAGCAGTACTTC.

As DNA, the CDR3 is TGTGCCAGCAGCCCCCGGGATTTCAAAAACATTCAGTACTTC. It specifies CASSPRDFKNIQYF. The chain joins TRBV7-9 to TRBJ2-4; maybe TRBD2 (5 bases). Germline assignment: CDR1 SEHNR and CDR2 FQNEAQ (reference sequence). The CDR3 contains 14 residues. Trimming took off 5 bases at V and 3 bases at J, with 11 bases between the two ends. Complete variable domain (other parts from reference TRBV7-9 and TRBJ2-4): DTGVSQNPRHKITKRGQNVTFRCDPISEHNRLYWYRQTLGQGPEFLTYFQNEAQLEKSRLLSDRFSAERPKGSFSTLEIQRTEQGDSAMYLCASSPRDFKNIQYFGAGTRLSVL.

The V and J genes are TRBV7-2 and TRBJ1-5, with a weak D call TRBD1 (5 bases). This CDR3 is built from 15 residues. Trimming removed 3 bases from V and 1 base from J, with 10 bases in between. Germline loops: CDR1 SGHTA, CDR2 FQGNSA. CDR3 in amino acids: CASSFITGSNQPQHF. CDR3 nucleotides: TGTGCCAGCAGCTTTATAACAGGCAGCAATCAGCCCCAGCATTTT.

The CDR3 region is CASSLGGNYGYTF. The DNA of the CDR3 is TGTGCCAGCAGTCTTGGTGGCAACTATGGCTACACCTTC. The V and J genes are TRBV6-5 and TRBJ1-2; no clear D gene. Germline V lookup: CDR1 MNHEY, CDR2 SVGAGI. V shed 5 bases and J shed 2 bases, with 9 bases lying between them. This CDR3 comprises 13 residues.

The V call is TRBV2, the J call TRBJ2-2; 11 bases agree with TRBD1. CDR3 length: 16 residues. The junction had 10 bases not matched to a gene; V was cut back by 6 bases and J by 7 bases. The germline CDR1 and CDR2 sequences are SNHLY and FYNNEI. CDR3 region: CASRRPGQGGVGELFF. The CDR3, as DNA: TGTGCCAGCAGAAGACCGGGACAGGGGGGAGTCGGGGAGCTGTTTTTT.

This clone appeared once. CDR3 region: CASSQEITSNYGYTF. CDR3 sequence (DNA): TGCGCCAGCAGCCAAGAGATAACATCTAACTATGGCTACACCTTC. The gene calls are TRBV4-3 and TRBJ1-2; D ambiguous. Germline V gives CDR1 LGHNA, CDR2 YSLEER. The CDR3 has 15 residues. Trimming cost V 0 bases and J 0 bases, with 8 bases left between them.

The rearrangement links TRBV7-9 to TRBJ2-7, with D uncertain. With 3 bases removed from V and 6 bases from J, the gap between germline ends came to 6 bases. This CDR3 contains 11 residues. The V gene's germline CDR1 is SEHNR and CDR2 FQNEAQ (reference sequence). Here the CDR3 reads CASSFKAEQYF. Here the CDR3 DNA reads TGTGCCAGCAGCTTTAAGGCCGAGCAGTACTTC.

The rearrangement links TRBV4-1 to TRBJ1-1; D unresolved. This CDR3 is 15 amino acids long. The germline V gene has CDR1 MGHRA and CDR2 YSYEKL. Deletions cut 2 bases from V and 7 bases from J, with 17 bases between. This chain's CDR3 is CASSQLRPVPGEAFF. Here the CDR3 DNA reads TGCGCCAGCAGCCAATTAAGGCCCGTACCGGGTGAAGCTTTCTTT.

This rearrangement joins TRBV27 to TRBJ1-5; D perhaps matches TRBD1 (5 bases). The CDR3 spans 17 residues. Germline values: CDR1 MNHEY, CDR2 SMNVEV (reference sequence). The V and J ends lost 2 bases and 1 base respectively, with 15 bases between them. The CDR3 here is CASSLIRGEGSNQPQHF. CDR3 DNA sequence: TGTGCCAGCAGTTTAATTCGCGGAGAGGGGAGCAATCAGCCCCAGCATTTT.